The 12 T cell receptor beta chains below come from one sample, sequenced in a study of T cell repertoires in cytomegalovirus infection. These TCRs' antigens remain unknown. TCRdb analysed the reads with MiXCR anew, one entry per CDR3 protein. Found here are approximately 600,000 distinct CDR3 sequences, about 40% of them singletons; the top ten hold 48%. The sample here was cultured PBMCs, taken from culture after CMV antigen stimulation. The receptors stem from a human donor in good health (CMV status not recorded). Some clones in this sample may be carry-over from other donors' samples.

This clonotype has just a few counts. The chain couples TRBV11-2 to TRBJ2-3, with a weak D call TRBD2 (5 bases). This CDR3 comprises 15 residues. Looked up from germline, CDR1 is SGHAT and CDR2 is FQNNGV. The germline V and J ends were trimmed by 1 base and 2 bases, with 10 bases remaining between them. The CDR3 nucleotides are TGTGCCAGCAGCTTAGGGCCTAGCCCCACAGATACGCAGTATTTT. Its translation is CASSLGPSPTDTQYF.

This clonotype turned up a few times. The V gene is TRBV12-3 or TRBV12-4, the J gene TRBJ1-5; TRBD1 matches at 10 bases. With 8 bases clipped from V and 5 bases from J, the junction kept 12 bases outside the gene matches. The CDR3 runs 16 residues. The CDR3 DNA sequence: TGTGCCAGCGAAGCCGGGACAGGGGTCTCCGATCAGCCCCAGCATTTT. It yields the protein CASEAGTGVSDQPQHF.

The chain uses TRBV7-2 and TRBJ1-1; the D gene is possibly TRBD1 (5 bases). The V and J ends lost 1 base and 11 bases respectively, with 14 bases between them. The CDR3 covers 13 residues. Germline loops: CDR1 SGHTA, CDR2 FQGNSA. The CDR3 coding sequence is TGTGCCAGCAGCTTAGTTGAGGGCCCAGGGGCTTTCTTT. Protein sequence: CASSLVEGPGAFF.

This clonotype was found many times. This chain links TRBV7-2 with TRBJ2-1, with D perhaps being TRBD1 or TRBD2 (7 bases each). Per the germline V gene, CDR1 is SGHTA and CDR2 is FQGNSA. The CDR3 covers 16 residues. V was shortened by 5 bases and J by 0 bases, with 14 bases between the two germline ends. This chain's CDR3 is CASSGRGLSSYNEQFF. DNA of the CDR3: TGTGCCAGCAGCGGGAGGGGGCTGAGCTCCTACAATGAGCAGTTCTTC. Looking up the rest from reference TRBV7-2 and TRBJ2-1 gives the full variable domain: GAGVSQSPSNKVTEKGKDVELRCDPISGHTALYWYRQSLGQGLEFLIYFQGNSAPDKSGLPSDRFSAERTGGSVSTLTIQRTQQEDSAVYLCASSGRGLSSYNEQFFGPGTRLTVL.

The chain carries TRBV7-2 and TRBJ2-2; D unresolved. Germline V lookup: CDR1 SGHTA, CDR2 FQGNSA. The V gene lost 6 bases and the J gene lost 1 base, with 9 bases spanning the gap. The CDR3 totals 14 residues. The CDR3 protein is CASSHDGNTGELFF. CDR3 nucleotides: TGTGCCAGCAGTCACGACGGGAACACCGGGGAGCTGTTTTTT.

Of note for this clonotype: At one boundary the junction diverges from the germline segment, which might be a read error. The chain has TRBV6-6 and TRBJ1-3; D gene unclear. This CDR3 has 16 amino acids. Germline V CDR1 and CDR2: MNHNY, SVGAGI (reference sequence). This CDR3 is CASSYRSDYRGNTKYF. The CDR3 DNA follows: TGTGCCAGCAGTTACCGATCTGACTATCGTGGAAACACCAAATATTTT.

The CDR3 protein is CASRGDSQLGYTF. The CDR3 coding sequence is TGTGCCAGCAGGGGGGACAGCCAGTTGGGGTACACCTTC. The chain uses TRBV2 and TRBJ1-2; 7 positions agree with TRBD1. Germline CDR1 reads SNHLY; CDR2 reads FYNNEI. The junction had 12 bases not matched to a gene; V was cut back by 6 bases and J by 11 bases. The CDR3 totals 13 residues.

This clonotype was detected once. The chain recombines TRBV6-2 or TRBV6-3 with TRBJ2-7; D perhaps matches TRBD1 (5 bases). Trimming left V 10 bases short and J 7 bases short, with 20 bases between. The CDR3 has 13 amino acids. In germline, CDR1 is MNHEY, CDR2 SVGEGT. The CDR3 DNA reads as TGTGCCACCACGGTGACAGTTCGTGAAGAGCAGTACTTC. Residues: CATTVTVREEQYF.

There are a few counts of this clonotype. V and J are TRBV6-2 or TRBV6-3 and TRBJ2-1, with 7 bases lining up with TRBD2. This CDR3 spans 16 amino acids. V shed 6 bases, J shed 4 bases, and the junction held 12 bases outside the gene matches. Germline V CDR1 and CDR2: MNHEY, SVGEGT. Here the CDR3 reads CASSHRAGARYNEQFF. CDR3 nucleotides: TGTGCCAGCAGCCATAGGGCGGGAGCGCGATACAATGAGCAGTTCTTC.

The chain links TRBV28 to TRBJ1-6; a possible D gene is TRBD1 (6 bases). The CDR3 runs 13 residues. V was cut by 8 bases and J by 7 bases, with 12 bases left in between. In germline, CDR1 is MDHEN, CDR2 SYDVKM. The CDR3 DNA sequence: TGTGCCAGCGGACAGACAGACAATTCACCCCTCCACTTT. Translating gives CASGQTDNSPLHF.

This clonotype was counted once. V gene TRBV7-2 combines with J gene TRBJ2-3, with 7 bases aligning to TRBD1. The CDR3 loop spans 15 amino acids. Germline V lookup: CDR1 SGHTA, CDR2 FQGNSA. After removal of 7 bases from V and 7 bases from J, the junction contained 14 bases not matched to a gene. The CDR3 bases are TGTGCCAGCACCCTCACCCGGACAGGTTCAAATACGCAGTATTTT. Protein sequence: CASTLTRTGSNTQYF. Together with reference TRBV7-2 and TRBJ2-3, the CDR3 gives the full variable domain: GAGVSQSPSNKVTEKGKDVELRCDPISGHTALYWYRQSLGQGLEFLIYFQGNSAPDKSGLPSDRFSAERTGGSVSTLTIQRTQQEDSAVYLCASTLTRTGSNTQYFGPGTRLTVL.

The chain is built from TRBV4-2 and TRBJ1-6, with D unclear. Trimming pared 6 bases from V and 9 bases from J, leaving 21 bases between. Germline V gene data show CDR1 as LGHNA and CDR2 as YNFKEQ. The CDR3 has 16 residues. CDR3 sequence reads: CASSPATGSHISPLHF. CDR3 nucleotide sequence: TGTGCCAGCAGTCCAGCTACTGGGTCTCACATTTCACCCCTCCACTTT.